This TCR beta chain was recorded in a study of breast tumors, draining lymph nodes, adjacent tissues. Study-wide points: Tumor TCR diversity was below lymph nodes but above nontumor tissue. That most tumor T cells come from lymph nodes remained unproven. Compared with basal-like, luminal-like tumors shared significantly more repertoire with nontumor tissue.

TCRdb analysed the multiplex PCR reads with MiXCR anew, one entry per CDR3 protein. The data show tens of thousands of distinct CDR3 sequences, with roughly 50% seen just once and roughly 8% held by the top ten. This clonotype was seen at least ten times. Its antigen is currently unknown. The origin of this receptor is a female donor with breast cancer. Some clones in this sample may be carry-over from other donors' samples. Sequenced material: breast tumor tissue.

For the CDR3, the DNA is TGTGCCAGCACGGCGGCCCGGTACGAGCAGTACTTC. Amino acids: CASTAARYEQYF. The chain employs TRBV28 and TRBJ2-7; D remains unclear. The ends were cut back, 7 bases at V and 4 bases at J, with 11 bases in the middle. The length of the CDR3 is 12 residues. The V gene's germline CDR1 is MDHEN and CDR2 SYDVKM.